What follows are 31 T cell receptor beta chains derived from one specimen sequenced in a study of cytomegalovirus exposure and HLA in healthy donors (dated by TCRdb to 2017 to 2019). Library preparation was by the immunoSEQ multiplex PCR assay. The multiplex PCR relied on a mix of 60 forward primers for TCR Vbeta segments and 13 reverse primers for TCR Jbeta segments. In its TCRdb copy, this immuneACCESS table keeps in-frame sequences only and misses some clones. Where compared with another copy, unresolved V genes explain less than half of these, and the others have no known cause. The sample includes some 270,000 clones, with about four fifths observed a single time. The ten largest clonotypes hold less than 0.4% of the sample. The sample was PBMCs. Every receptor here comes from a girl aged 2-10 years in good health and CMV-seronegative.

The V call is TRBV12-5, the J call TRBJ1-4, with 9 bases matching TRBD1. This CDR3 is 13 amino acids long. The V gene end was trimmed by 6 bases and the J gene end by 6 bases; junction bases not matched to a gene: 2. Per the germline V gene, CDR1 is LGHNT and CDR2 is FRNRAP. The CDR3, as DNA: TGTGCTAGTGGGACAGGGGGGTATGAAAAACTGTTTTTT. This codes for CASGTGGYEKLFF.

The V and J genes are TRBV28 and TRBJ1-1; D is unclear. V lost 0 bases to trimming and J lost 2 bases, with 7 bases between them. CDR1 and CDR2 (germline): MDHEN, SYDVKM. The CDR3 is 14 amino acids. CDR3 residues: CASSLWTVNTEAFF. Here the CDR3 DNA reads TGTGCCAGCAGTTTATGGACTGTCAACACTGAAGCTTTCTTT.

This clone was recorded a few times. The chain recombines TRBV12-2 with TRBJ1-1; the D segment call TRBD1 is taken from the table without a DNA check. TRBV12-2 is tagged as a pseudogene. This CDR3 has 16 amino acids. This CDR3 is CASRLGAGNSNTEAFF. Written as DNA, the CDR3 is TGTGCAAGTCGCTTAGGGGCAGGGAACTCGAACACTGAAGCTTTCTTT.

The chain carries TRBV4-1 and TRBJ2-7; TRBD2 matches at 7 bases. The trim removed 4 bases at V and 3 bases at J, leaving 3 bases unmatched. This CDR3 region has 13 residues. Germline CDR1 MGHRA, CDR2 YSYEKL. DNA of the CDR3: TGCGCCAGCAGCCTCCCGGGGGGCTACGAGCAGTACTTC. Translating gives CASSLPGGYEQYF.

The chain links TRBV30 to TRBJ1-5; 8 bases map to TRBD1. In germline, CDR1 is GTSNPN, CDR2 SVGIG (reference sequence). Unmatched junction bases numbered 3, after V lost 5 bases and J lost 0 bases. The CDR3 length is 14 residues. The CDR3 coding sequence is TGTGCCTGGGGGACAGGAATTAGCAATCAGCCCCAGCATTTT. Protein: CAWGTGISNQPQHF.

The chain couples TRBV10-3 to TRBJ2-1; 8 nucleotides agree with TRBD2. The CDR3 has 16 residues. V dropped 10 bases and J dropped 0; count of bases not matched to a gene: 11. Per germline, CDR1 ENHRY and CDR2 SYGVKD. The DNA of the CDR3 is TGTGCCACCGGATTACTAGCGGCAGGCTCCTACAATGAGCAGTTCTTC. Its translation is CATGLLAAGSYNEQFF.

The rearrangement links TRBV6-5 to TRBJ1-3; D not certain. The ends were cut back, 2 bases at V and 0 bases at J, with 11 bases in the middle. This CDR3 comprises 16 residues. Looked up from germline, CDR1 is MNHEY and CDR2 is SVGAGI. CDR3 coding DNA: TGTGCCAGCAGTTACACCGGGTCGCCCTCTGGAAACACCATATATTTT. Amino acid sequence: CASSYTGSPSGNTIYF.

Of note for this clone: One junction end disagrees with the germline gene, perhaps due to a read error. V gene TRBV7-9 combines with J gene TRBJ2-7, with D perhaps matching TRBD1 (6 bases). CDR1 SEHNR and CDR2 FQNEAQ come from the germline V gene (reference sequence). This CDR3 has 15 amino acids. The CDR3 nucleotides are TGTTCCAGCAGCCCGGGCAGGGGCCTATCCTACGAGCAGTACTTC. This gives the protein CSSSPGRGLSYEQYF.

The J gene is TRBJ1-2, the V gene TRBV27, with D possibly matching TRBD1 (5 bases). V dropped 0 bases and J dropped 4 bases, with 12 bases sitting between them. Germline V gene sequence: CDR1 MNHEY, CDR2 SMNVEV (reference sequence). The CDR3 covers 15 residues. The CDR3 sequence is CASSLSRGGIYGYTF. In DNA form, the CDR3 reads TGTGCCAGCAGTTTATCAAGGGGAGGGATCTATGGCTACACCTTC.

The J gene is TRBJ1-3, the V gene TRBV5-6; a weak D match, TRBD1 (6 bases). V lost 0 bases and J 2 bases, leaving 12 bases between the germline ends. CDR3 size: 16 residues. Germline CDR1 SGHDT, CDR2 YYEEEE. In DNA form, the CDR3 reads TGTGCCAGCAGCTTGGTATGGGCAGGGGCTGGAAACACCATATATTTT. This encodes CASSLVWAGAGNTIYF.

The chain couples TRBV10-3 to TRBJ2-7; 10 positions match TRBD2. The junction had 8 bases not matched to a gene; V was cut back by 5 bases and J by 4 bases. From germline, CDR1 is ENHRY and CDR2 SYGVKD. CDR3 length: 15 amino acids. This CDR3 reads CAISLQAGGGYEQYF. CDR3 in DNA: TGTGCCATCAGTCTGCAAGCGGGAGGGGGTTACGAGCAGTACTTC.

The genes are TRBV6-5 and TRBJ1-5; no firm D call. This CDR3 has 15 residues. V lost 5 bases to trimming and J lost 0 bases, with 11 bases between them. CDR1 is MNHEY, CDR2 SVGAGI, per germline. Here the CDR3 reads CASSPKHNSNQPQHF. CDR3 DNA sequence: TGTGCCAGCAGTCCCAAACACAATAGCAATCAGCCCCAGCATTTT.

CDR3 nucleotide sequence: TGTGCCAGCAGCTCCTGGGGGGGAACCTACGAGCAGTACTTC. Protein sequence: CASSSWGGTYEQYF. The rearrangement uses TRBV5-4 and TRBJ2-7; 7 bases line up with TRBD2. Trimming at V came to 3 bases and at J to 2 bases, leaving 5 bases not matched to a gene. The V gene's germline CDR1 is SGHNT and CDR2 YYREEE (reference sequence). The CDR3 contains 14 residues.

The gene calls are TRBV11-2 and TRBJ2-6; 7 nucleotides agree with TRBD1. Germline V gives CDR1 SGHAT, CDR2 FQNNGV. V lost 8 bases to trimming and J lost 4 bases; unmatched junction nucleotides: 11. This CDR3 region has 16 residues. This CDR3 is CASCPRGLGGANVLTF. The DNA of the CDR3 is TGTGCCAGCTGCCCTAGGGGGCTAGGGGGGGCCAACGTCCTGACTTTC.

The V call is TRBV2, the J call TRBJ1-5, with 10 bases matching TRBD1. This CDR3 contains 20 residues. Germline CDR1 reads SNHLY; CDR2 reads FYNNEI. Trimming at V came to 6 bases and at J to 2 bases, leaving 19 bases not matched to a gene. The CDR3 spells CASSPGASGQGKYGNQPQHF. CDR3 DNA: TGTGCCAGCAGCCCCGGGGCGTCGGGACAGGGGAAGTATGGCAATCAGCCCCAGCATTTT.

This chain links TRBV9 with TRBJ1-6, with D tentatively TRBD1 (5 bases). Germline V gene data show CDR1 as SGDLS and CDR2 as YYNGEE. Trimming removed 2 bases at V and 15 bases at J, with 18 bases between. This CDR3 comprises 14 residues. The CDR3 DNA sequence: TGTGCCAGCAGCGTCGGACGGCTGGGGGGACGCCTCCACTTT. Its translation: CASSVGRLGGRLHF.

The CDR3 nucleotides are TGTGCCAGCAGCTTGGGGGACAGGGGGTATCAGCCCCAGCATTTT. It encodes CASSLGDRGYQPQHF. The rearrangement links TRBV7-9 to TRBJ1-5; 11 nucleotides line up with TRBD1. Trimming took 3 bases from V and 5 from J; bases not matched to a gene: 3. Germline CDR1 is SEHNR and CDR2 is FQNEAQ (reference sequence). This CDR3 contains 15 residues.

To note about this clone: Germline and junction disagree at one end, which may indicate a read error. The chain couples TRBV28 to TRBJ1-2; 7 bases align to TRBD1. CDR3 length: 13 residues. Germline V lookup: CDR1 MDHEN, CDR2 SYDVKM. The CDR3 sequence: CTSSLQGNYGYTF. CDR3 nucleotide sequence: TGTACCAGCAGCCTACAGGGGAACTATGGCTACACCTTC.

This sequence joins TRBV11-2 and TRBJ2-7; TRBD2 is a possible D gene (6 bases). Trimming took off 3 bases at V and 3 bases at J, with 9 bases between the two ends. This CDR3 spans 13 amino acids. Germline V lookup: CDR1 SGHAT, CDR2 FQNNGV. Here the CDR3 reads CASSLATSYEQYF. The DNA of the CDR3 is TGTGCCAGCAGCTTGGCGACTAGCTACGAGCAGTACTTC. Variable domain in full (rest from reference TRBV11-2 and TRBJ2-7): EAGVAQSPRYKIIEKRQSVAFWCNPISGHATLYWYQQILGQGPKLLIQFQNNGVVDDSQLPKDRFSAERLKGVDSTLKIQPAKLEDSAVYLCASSLATSYEQYFGPGTRLTVT.

This chain uses TRBV29-1 with TRBJ2-1; possibly TRBD2 for D (7 bases). The V end lost 6 bases, the J end lost 7 bases, and 16 bases lay between the germline ends. CDR1 is SQVTM, CDR2 ANQGSEA, per germline. CDR3 length: 13 residues. The CDR3 region has the DNA TGCAGCGTCATGGGGGGGCCGTGGAATGAGCAGTTCTTC. It specifies CSVMGGPWNEQFF.

The CDR3 spells CSVVPRSGRGMNTEAFF. CDR3 in DNA: TGCAGCGTTGTTCCCCGGAGTGGCAGGGGAATGAACACTGAAGCTTTCTTT. The chain combines TRBV29-1 with TRBJ1-1, with D possibly being TRBD1 (6 bases). CDR1 SQVTM and CDR2 ANQGSEA come from the germline V gene. V gave up 4 bases and J gave up 0 bases, with 21 bases separating them. The CDR3 covers 17 residues. Based on the CDR3 plus reference TRBV29-1 and TRBJ1-1, the full variable domain is SAVISQKPSRDICQRGTSLTIQCQVDSQVTMMFWYRQQPGQSLTLIATANQGSEATYESGFVIDKFPISRPNLTFSTLTVSNMSPEDSSIYLCSVVPRSGRGMNTEAFFGQGTRLTVV.

The CDR3 DNA reads as TGCGCCAGCAGCCAAGGACTAGATGGTAGGAATGAGCAGTTCTTC. This encodes CASSQGLDGRNEQFF. The chain carries TRBV4-1 and TRBJ2-1; TRBD2 is a possible D gene (6 bases). The CDR3 extends over 15 amino acids. The ends were cut back, 1 base at V and 7 bases at J, with 14 bases in the middle. Germline CDR1 and CDR2: MGHRA and YSYEKL.

This chain links TRBV19 with TRBJ2-5; D ambiguous. Germline V CDR1 and CDR2: LNHDA, SQIVND (reference sequence). CDR3 length: 13 amino acids. The V gene lost 6 bases and the J gene lost 2 bases, with 10 bases spanning the gap. CDR3 sequence (DNA): TGTGCCAGTAGCCTCAGACTGCAAGAGACCCAGTACTTC. It encodes CASSLRLQETQYF.

This clone was found a few times. The rearrangement joins TRBV5-8 to TRBJ2-7, with a tentative D call TRBD2 (6 bases). The length of the CDR3 is 14 residues. Germline V lookup: CDR1 SGHTS, CDR2 YDEGEE. V was shortened by 0 bases and J by 3 bases, with 10 bases between the two germline ends. The DNA of the CDR3 is TGTGCCAGCAGCTTGGCCGGGAGACTCTACGAGCAGTACTTC. It encodes CASSLAGRLYEQYF. Full variable domain (missing parts from reference TRBV5-8 and TRBJ2-7): EAGVTQSPTHLIKTRGQQATLRCSPISGHTSVYWYQQALGLGLQFLLWYDEGEERNRGNFPPRFSGRQFPNYSSELNVNALELEDSALYLCASSLAGRLYEQYFGPGTRLTVT.

This clone was seen just once. The chain joins TRBV18 to TRBJ1-5; maybe TRBD1 (6 bases). Germline CDR1 and CDR2: KGHSH and LQKENI. This CDR3 is built from 14 residues. Trimming left V 2 bases short and J 2 bases short, with 7 bases between. CDR3 nucleotide sequence: TGTGCCAGCTCACCATCAGGGGGCAATCAGCCCCAGCATTTT. Amino acids: CASSPSGGNQPQHF.

This clone was picked up one time. This sequence joins TRBV29-1 and TRBJ1-2, with D tentatively TRBD1 (5 bases). Germline-derived CDR1 and CDR2 are SQVTM and ANQGSEA. The CDR3 has 16 amino acids. Trimming took off 2 bases at V and 4 bases at J, with 20 bases between the two ends. The CDR3 here is CSVEKIGQGNAYGYTF. Here the CDR3 DNA reads TGCAGCGTTGAAAAGATCGGGCAGGGAAATGCCTATGGCTACACCTTC.

This clone was found once. The rearrangement links TRBV2 to TRBJ2-1; D remains ambiguous. In germline, CDR1 is SNHLY, CDR2 FYNNEI. The ends were cut back, 11 bases at V and 0 bases at J, with 8 bases in the middle. CDR3 length: 12 residues. The CDR3 sequence is CAPRSSYNEQFF. CDR3 in DNA: TGTGCCCCTCGCAGCTCCTACAATGAGCAGTTCTTC.

The V gene is TRBV27, the J gene TRBJ1-5, with 9 bases that match TRBD1. Per germline, CDR1 MNHEY and CDR2 SMNVEV (reference sequence). This CDR3 has 19 amino acids. The junction had 14 bases not matched to a gene; V was cut back by 5 bases and J by 0 bases. The CDR3, as DNA: TGTGCCAGCAGTCCCCTACAGGGGGCTACGAGGTATAGCAATCAGCCCCAGCATTTT. Protein: CASSPLQGATRYSNQPQHF.

The chain carries TRBV7-6 and TRBJ2-3; the match to TRBD2 covers 12 bases. Germline lookup yields CDR1 SGHVS and CDR2 FNYEAQ. This CDR3 region has 16 residues. V trimming: 4 bases; J trimming: 2 bases; junction bases outside the gene matches: 4. In nucleotides, the CDR3 is TGTGCCAGCAGCTCCAGACTAGCGGGGGCCACAGATACGCAGTATTTT. It encodes CASSSRLAGATDTQYF.

The chain combines TRBV28 with TRBJ2-1, with a possible D match to TRBD2 (5 bases). The V and J ends lost 2 bases and 9 bases respectively, with 14 bases between them. CDR3 length: 14 amino acids. CDR1 MDHEN and CDR2 SYDVKM come from the germline V gene. This chain's CDR3 is CASSLLGGPSEQFF. CDR3 sequence (DNA): TGTGCCAGCAGTTTACTCGGCGGGCCCAGTGAGCAGTTCTTC.

This clone was seen only a few times. The chain couples TRBV29-1 to TRBJ2-3; D is perhaps TRBD2 (6 bases). The V and J ends lost 4 bases and 0 bases respectively, with 11 bases between them. The CDR3 runs to 14 residues. Germline V lookup: CDR1 SQVTM, CDR2 ANQGSEA. CDR3 coding DNA: TGCAGCGTTGCTTGGCGGGAAAGCACAGATACGCAGTATTTT. It translates to CSVAWRESTDTQYF.